This is a list of T cell receptor beta chains from one sample in a study of identical twins. Via MiXCR, TCRdb re-called the 5' RACE reads, giving one row per CDR3 protein. The profile covers under 250,000 distinct CDR3 sequences, with approximately 9% appearing a single time and 5% to 5.5% taken by the ten largest. The source material was memory (CD45RO+) T cells sorted from blood. The receptors here all came from a woman aged 18-30 years in good health. CDR3s include the opening cysteine and the closing phenylalanine or tryptophan. The D gene is left open where the match is weak. Part of the rows lack a size; the others show once, few, many or a class for expanded clones.

NA TRBJ2-5 NA TRBV5-1 CASSQGGGRIKETQYF TGCGCCAGCAGTCAAGGTGGGGGGCGAATTAAAGAGACCCAGTACTTC
many TRBJ1-1 NA TRBV5-1 CASSPGWTANTEAFF TGCGCCAGCAGCCCCGGATGGACGGCTAACACTGAAGCTTTCTTT
NA TRBJ2-1 NA TRBV4-1 CASSQGLLARLYNEQFF TGCGCCAGCAGCCAAGGTCTGTTGGCGCGCCTATACAATGAGCAGTTCTTC
few TRBJ2-7 TRBD2 TRBV20-1 CSAAGRNSYEQYF TGCAGTGCAGCGGGACGGAACTCCTACGAGCAGTACTTC
few TRBJ2-5 NA TRBV7-2 CASSLRARETQYF TGTGCCAGCAGCTTGAGGGCGAGGGAGACCCAGTACTTC
NA TRBJ1-4 NA TRBV2 CASSRGELFF TGTGCCAGCAGTAGGGGGGAACTGTTTTTT
few TRBJ2-3 NA TRBV25-1 CASSEWGRVSTDTQYF TGTGCCAGCAGTGAATGGGGCAGGGTCAGCACAGATACGCAGTATTTT
NA TRBJ1-2 NA TRBV7-9 CASSLGTPTNYGYTF TGTGCCAGCAGCTTAGGGACACCTACTAACTATGGCTACACCTTC
many TRBJ1-1 TRBD1 TRBV7-6 CASSAYRDRANTEAFF TGTGCCAGCAGCGCATACCGGGACAGGGCGAACACTGAAGCTTTCTTT
many TRBJ2-7 NA TRBV4-3 CASSHNSDGHEQYF TGCGCCAGCAGCCATAACTCCGACGGCCACGAGCAGTACTTC
few TRBJ2-3 NA TRBV9 CASSVTFGRDTQYF TGTGCCAGCAGCGTAACTTTTGGTAGAGATACGCAGTATTTT
few TRBJ2-7 TRBD2 TRBV4-3 CASSQGLASGKTYEQYF TGCGCCAGCAGCCAAGGGCTGGCTAGCGGCAAAACCTACGAGCAGTACTTC
few TRBJ2-5 NA TRBV12-3/TRBV12-4 CASSLAIRASDFGETQYF TGTGCCAGCAGTTTAGCGATTCGGGCTAGCGATTTCGGGGAGACCCAGTACTTC
NA TRBJ2-7 NA TRBV7-8 CASSPWRDRTYEQYF TGTGCCAGCAGCCCTTGGCGGGACCGAACCTACGAGCAGTACTTC
many TRBJ2-3 TRBD2 TRBV20-1 CSARVFASGSTDTQYF TGCAGTGCTAGAGTCTTCGCCAGCGGGAGTACAGATACGCAGTATTTT
few TRBJ1-4 NA TRBV6-5 CASKIHGVRNEKLFF TGTGCCAGCAAGATACACGGAGTAAGGAATGAAAAACTGTTTTTT
NA TRBJ2-6 NA TRBV6-6 CASKLDGANVLTF TGTGCCAGCAAGCTCGATGGGGCCAACGTCCTGACTTTC
many TRBJ2-7 NA TRBV6-5 CASSYSYGDPYEQYF TGTGCCAGCAGTTACTCGTACGGGGACCCCTACGAGCAGTACTTC
few TRBJ2-1 TRBD1 TRBV5-1 CASSGGGTGVNEQFF TGCGCCAGCAGCGGGGGAGGGACAGGGGTCAATGAGCAGTTCTTC
few TRBJ2-2 NA TRBV7-2 CASSLSPGAGELFF TGTGCCAGCAGCTTATCGCCGGGAGCCGGGGAGCTGTTTTTT
NA TRBJ2-1 NA TRBV30 CAWRHRGGPYNEQFF TGTGCCTGGAGACATAGGGGCGGTCCCTACAATGAGCAGTTCTTC
few TRBJ1-4 NA TRBV27 CASSLSGHEKLFF TGTGCCAGCAGTTTGAGCGGCCATGAAAAACTGTTTTTT
few TRBJ2-1 TRBD2 TRBV24-1 CATSDSGLAGSNEQFF TGTGCCACCAGTGATTCGGGACTAGCGGGGTCCAATGAGCAGTTCTTC
many TRBJ2-1 NA TRBV7-3 CASSPMGGGQEQFF TGTGCCAGCAGCCCTATGGGGGGGGGACAAGAGCAGTTCTTC
NA TRBJ2-7 NA TRBV28 CASSLGSKYEQYF TGTGCCAGCAGTTTAGGAAGTAAATACGAGCAGTACTTC
NA TRBJ1-1 NA TRBV19 CASSSQGLNTEAFF TGTGCCAGTAGTTCCCAAGGGTTGAACACTGAAGCTTTCTTT
NA TRBJ2-1 NA TRBV13 CASSFRPANEQFF TGTGCCAGCAGCTTTAGGCCGGCAAATGAGCAGTTCTTC
NA TRBJ2-3 TRBD2 TRBV24-1 CATSDFHSGGSTDTQYF TGTGCCACCAGTGATTTCCATAGCGGGGGCAGCACAGATACGCAGTATTTT
NA TRBJ2-2 TRBD1 TRBV3-1 CASRKSTGAGELFF TGTGCCAGCAGAAAATCGACAGGGGCCGGGGAGCTGTTTTTT
NA TRBJ2-7 NA TRBV4-3 CASSQDRQGYYEQYF TGCGCCAGCAGCCAAGATCGCCAAGGGTACTACGAGCAGTACTTC
few TRBJ1-1 NA TRBV28 CASSLSRGSVNTEAFF TGTGCCAGCAGTTTATCTCGGGGTTCGGTGAACACTGAAGCTTTCTTT
NA TRBJ2-1 TRBD1 TRBV5-5 CASSFDWTGSSSPFF TGTGCCAGCAGCTTTGATTGGACAGGGTCCAGCTCTCCGTTCTTC
few TRBJ2-3 NA TRBV9 CASSSPMRGTDTQYF TGTGCCAGCAGCTCTCCGATGCGAGGGACAGATACGCAGTATTTT
few TRBJ1-5 NA TRBV21-1 CASSKGGHQPQHF TGTGCCAGCAGCAAAGGGGGTCATCAGCCCCAGCATTTT
few TRBJ2-7 TRBD1 TRBV2 CASRRQGAVEQYF TGTGCCAGCAGAAGACAGGGGGCTGTCGAGCAGTACTTC
NA TRBJ2-7 TRBD2 TRBV12-3/TRBV12-4 CASSRTSTEQYF TGTGCCAGCAGCCGGACTAGCACAGAGCAGTACTTC
many TRBJ2-7 NA TRBV4-2 CASRSSGSSYEQYF TGTGCCAGCAGAAGTAGCGGAAGCTCCTACGAGCAGTACTTC
few TRBJ2-3 TRBD2 TRBV4-2 CASSQAGGGGTDTQYF TGTGCCAGCAGCCAAGCCGGGGGGGGGGGCACAGATACGCAGTATTTT
few TRBJ2-7 NA TRBV20-1 CSAGGALGYEQYF TGCAGTGCTGGAGGGGCCCTGGGGTACGAGCAGTACTTC
NA TRBJ2-3 NA TRBV29-1 CSVEGWTDTQYF TGCAGCGTTGAAGGGTGGACAGATACGCAGTATTTT
few TRBJ1-5 TRBD1 TRBV20-1 CSARDLRQGQPQHF TGCAGTGCTAGAGATCTTAGACAGGGCCAGCCCCAGCATTTT
NA TRBJ2-1 NA TRBV7-9 CASSPQESEQFF TGTGCCAGCAGCCCACAGGAGAGTGAGCAGTTCTTC
many TRBJ1-3 NA TRBV20-1 CSASANSGNTIYF TGCAGTGCTAGCGCAAACTCTGGAAACACCATATATTTT
NA TRBJ2-2 NA TRBV6-6 CAGKTDTGELFF TGTGCCGGAAAGACAGACACCGGGGAGCTGTTTTTT
many TRBJ2-5 NA TRBV5-1 CASSSGRQETQYF TGCGCCAGCAGTTCAGGGAGGCAAGAGACCCAGTACTTC
many TRBJ2-7 NA TRBV12-3/TRBV12-4 CASSLGWRASSYEQYF TGTGCCAGCAGCCTGGGGTGGAGGGCTTCGTCCTACGAGCAGTACTTC
few TRBJ2-3 NA TRBV20-1 CSAPSGSTDTQYF TGCAGTGCTCCAAGCGGGAGCACAGATACGCAGTATTTT
many TRBJ1-1 NA TRBV12-3/TRBV12-4 CASSLGAKQAFF TGTGCCAGCAGTCTGGGAGCCAAGCAAGCTTTCTTT
few TRBJ2-5 NA TRBV10-3 CAISESRAQETQYF TGTGCCATCAGTGAGTCCCGGGCCCAAGAGACCCAGTACTTC